The 24 T cell receptor beta chains presented below share a single source sample, sequenced in a study of T cells in Graves' hyperthyroidism and ophthalmopathy. TCR beta CDR3 regions were amplified from RNA transcripts. HTBI primers were employed in a first-round RT-PCR of the TCR CDR3. TCRdb processed the multiplex PCR reads anew with MiXCR; each CDR3 protein has one entry. The sample gives about 55,000 distinct CDR3 sequences, 53% of which show up once; about 3.3% is in the top ten. Sequences were obtained from blood. The receptors were sampled from a woman aged 60 to 75 with Graves' ophthalmopathy.

This clonotype was picked up many times. The V and J genes are TRBV5-1 and TRBJ2-7; the match to TRBD1 covers 8 bases. The germline V gene has CDR1 SGHRS and CDR2 YFSETQ. The CDR3 has 14 amino acids. V dropped 2 bases and J dropped 6; count of bases not matched to a gene: 7. For the CDR3, the DNA is TGCGCCAGCAGCTTTGGTGGGACAGGTCTCGAGCAGTACTTC. This encodes CASSFGGTGLEQYF.

The chain joins TRBV9 to TRBJ2-3, with TRBD2 as a possible D gene (6 bases). V lost 0 bases and J 4 bases, leaving 12 bases between the germline ends. The CDR3 extends over 15 amino acids. The germline CDR1 and CDR2 sequences are SGDLS and YYNGEE. CDR3 in DNA: TGTGCCAGCAGCGTAGCGGATTCGGGGGCAGATACGCAGTATTTT. Translating it yields CASSVADSGADTQYF.

This chain connects TRBV10-3 to TRBJ1-4; 7 positions agree with TRBD1. The J segment lost 5 bases and the V segment lost 7 bases, leaving 10 bases of the junction unmatched. The CDR3 length is 15 residues. CDR1 is ENHRY, CDR2 SYGVKD, per germline. The chain's CDR3 is CAITARGDHNEKLFF. The CDR3 bases are TGTGCCATCACGGCCAGGGGGGATCACAATGAAAAACTGTTTTTT.

The rearrangement links TRBV4-1 to TRBJ1-2; D remains unclear. CDR1 and CDR2 from the germline V gene are MGHRA and YSYEKL. Deletions cut 0 bases from V and 0 bases from J, with 14 bases between. CDR3 length: 17 residues. The DNA of the CDR3 is TGCGCCAGCAGCCAAGAGATCAGAGGGTGGACTAACTATGGCTACACCTTC. It yields the protein CASSQEIRGWTNYGYTF.

The genes are TRBV19 and TRBJ2-2; the match to TRBD2 covers 9 bases. Germline-derived CDR1 and CDR2 are LNHDA and SQIVND (reference sequence). The CDR3 has 17 residues. Trimming took 2 bases from V and 6 from J; bases not matched to a gene: 10. Written as DNA, the CDR3 is TGTGCCAGTAGTATACGATCGCGGGGGGGCCGGGCCGGGGAGCTGTTTTTT. Protein sequence: CASSIRSRGGRAGELFF.

J is TRBJ1-2 and V is TRBV3-1; 7 positions agree with TRBD1. CDR1 and CDR2 from the germline V gene are LGHDT and YNNKEL (reference sequence). This CDR3 has 13 residues. The ends lost 8 bases at V and 6 bases at J; junction bases unmatched: 9. As DNA, the CDR3 is TGTGCCAGCGCCCCAGGGGGTTTGGATGGCTACACCTTC. It encodes CASAPGGLDGYTF.

The chain carries TRBV5-1 and TRBJ2-5, with 7 positions matching TRBD1. The CDR3 length is 13 residues. Trimming cost V 8 bases and J 5 bases; bases outside gene matches: 9. Germline assignment: CDR1 SGHRS and CDR2 YFSETQ. Here the CDR3 DNA reads TGCGCCAGTAGACGGACAGGTTTCGAGACCCAGTACTTC. It yields the protein CASRRTGFETQYF.

Comment on this clonotype: A much more abundant neighbour one base away suggests this may be a read error. V is TRBV4-1 and J is TRBJ1-5; no reliable D call. Per germline, CDR1 MGHRA and CDR2 YSYEKL. The CDR3 extends over 15 amino acids. Trimming removed 0 bases from V and 4 bases from J, with 10 bases in between. CDR3 sequence (DNA): TGCGCCAGCAGCCAAGATTTTGGCGAGAATCAGCCCCAGCATTTT. Its translation: CASSQDFGENQPQHF.

Turning to this clonotype: The CDR3 does not close with the conserved phenylalanine or tryptophan, likely indicating a read error. The chain joins TRBV18 to TRBJ2-2, with a tentative D call TRBD1 (6 bases). This CDR3 contains 16 residues. V shed 3 bases and J shed 5 bases, with 16 bases lying between them. Germline V gene lookup returns CDR1 KGHSH and CDR2 LQKENI. CDR3 coding DNA: TGTGCCAGCTCACCTGAAGCAGGGGCGATAACCGGGGAGCTGTTTATT. Translated: CASSPEAGAITGELFI.

This clonotype was counted between two and nine times. This chain uses TRBV20-1 with TRBJ1-1; the match to TRBD1 covers 7 bases. Trimming took 0 bases from V and 3 from J; bases not matched to a gene: 7. The CDR3 has 15 residues. CDR1 is DFQATT, CDR2 SNEGSKA, per germline (reference sequence). As DNA, the CDR3 is TGCAGTGCTAGAGACCTAACAGGGGTTCACACTGAAGCTTTCTTT. Encoded protein: CSARDLTGVHTEAFF.

The sample holds many counts of this clonotype. The gene calls are TRBV6-1 and TRBJ2-1; D perhaps matches TRBD1 (6 bases). Germline CDR1 and CDR2: MNHNS and SASEGT. The CDR3 covers 14 residues. V was clipped by 7 bases and J by 4 bases, with 14 bases between them. CDR3 sequence (DNA): TGTGCCAGCACCCACGACAGGCTTTACAATGAGCAGTTCTTC. It yields the protein CASTHDRLYNEQFF.

The V and J genes are TRBV6-1 and TRBJ2-1, with 9 positions matching TRBD1. CDR1 is MNHNS, CDR2 SASEGT, per germline. V shed 6 bases and J 8 bases; nucleotides not matched to a gene: 11. CDR3 size: 15 residues. CDR3 sequence reads: CASSSEQGAVDEQFF. The DNA of the CDR3 is TGTGCCAGCAGCTCAGAACAGGGGGCGGTGGATGAGCAGTTCTTC.

V is TRBV20-1 and J is TRBJ1-5; a possible D gene is TRBD1 (6 bases). The germline CDR1 and CDR2 sequences are DFQATT and SNEGSKA (reference sequence). The CDR3 loop spans 15 amino acids. With 5 bases removed from V and 7 bases from J, the gap between germline ends came to 21 bases. CDR3 coding DNA: TGCAGTGCTGGAGTTGCCGGACAGAAGGACCAGCCCCAGCATTTT. It translates to CSAGVAGQKDQPQHF.

About this clonotype: The conserved phenylalanine or tryptophan is not found at the CDR3 terminus, so this likely reflects a read error. No DNA is shown, since the ends of the CDR3 on it are uncertain; the CDR3 is the one TCRdb lists. J is TRBJ2-2 and V is TRBV20-1. Per the germline V gene, CDR1 is DFQATT and CDR2 is SNEGSKA (reference sequence). Including both end residues, the CDR3 is 8 amino acids long. The CDR3 spells CSARDALA.

This clonotype was seen repeatedly, ten times or more. This chain uses TRBV4-3 with TRBJ2-1; possibly TRBD2 for D (7 bases). Trimming pared 1 base from V and 8 bases from J, leaving 15 bases between. The CDR3 has 15 amino acids. Per germline, CDR1 LGHNA and CDR2 YSLEER. The CDR3 region is CASSQVWGGAYEQFF. For the CDR3, the DNA is TGCGCCAGCAGCCAAGTCTGGGGGGGGGCCTATGAGCAGTTCTTC.

This clonotype has a count of ten or more. The V gene is TRBV20-1, the J gene TRBJ1-2, with TRBD1 matching over 7 bases. The CDR3 totals 15 residues. Germline CDR1 DFQATT, CDR2 SNEGSKA (reference sequence). Trimming at V came to 0 bases and at J to 7 bases, leaving 11 bases not matched to a gene. The chain's CDR3 is CSARDPQGETGGYTF. The CDR3 DNA sequence: TGCAGTGCTAGAGATCCTCAGGGGGAAACAGGTGGCTACACCTTC.

CDR3 loop: CASQGDRGHEQYF. CDR3 DNA sequence: TGTGCCAGCCAGGGGGACAGGGGCCACGAGCAGTACTTC. V gene TRBV28 combines with J gene TRBJ2-7; 10 bases map to TRBD1. The length of the CDR3 is 13 residues. Germline CDR1 reads MDHEN; CDR2 reads SYDVKM. J gave up 5 bases and V 8 bases, and 6 bases lay outside the gene matches. The full variable domain, in which reference TRBV28 and TRBJ2-7 provide the parts outside the CDR3, is DVKVTQSSRYLVKRTGEKVFLECVQDMDHENMFWYRQDPGLGLRLIYFSYDVKMKEKGDIPEGYSVSREKKERFSLILESASTNQTSMYLCASQGDRGHEQYFGPGTRLTVT.

Many counts were recorded for this clonotype. J is TRBJ2-7 and V is TRBV7-6, with TRBD1 matching 8 bases. Trimming at V came to 3 bases and at J to 2 bases, leaving 3 bases not matched to a gene. Germline assignment: CDR1 SGHVS and CDR2 FNYEAQ. The CDR3 loop spans 14 amino acids. This CDR3 reads CASSLGTGTYEQYF. The DNA for the CDR3 is TGTGCCAGCAGCTTGGGGACAGGTACCTACGAGCAGTACTTC.

The chain couples TRBV11-2 to TRBJ1-2; TRBD1 is a possible D gene (5 bases). This CDR3 is 15 amino acids long. Germline CDR1 SGHAT, CDR2 FQNNGV. The V end lost 6 bases, the J end lost 3 bases, and 17 bases lay between the germline ends. CDR3 DNA: TGTGCCAGCAGTGAGTCCGGGGGTTGGCACTATGGCTACACCTTC. Its protein is CASSESGGWHYGYTF.

Within the sample, this clonotype is medium-sized. This rearrangement joins TRBV20-1 to TRBJ1-3, with no clear D. Between the trimmed V and J ends, which lost 2 bases and 8 bases, there was a span of 10 bases. The CDR3 contains 12 residues. Germline V lookup: CDR1 DFQATT, CDR2 SNEGSKA (reference sequence). The chain's CDR3 is CSARPDGDTIYF. DNA of the CDR3: TGCAGTGCTAGACCCGACGGAGACACCATATATTTT.

In its sample, this clonotype was seen many times. The chain is built from TRBV9 and TRBJ2-4; 10 bases are shared with TRBD1. CDR3 length equals 18 residues. Germline-derived CDR1 and CDR2 are SGDLS and YYNGEE. With 6 bases clipped from V and 0 bases from J, the junction kept 12 bases outside the gene matches. The DNA for the CDR3 is TGTGCCAGCAAAAACGACAGGGGGCTTTCGTTAGCCAAAAACATTCAGTACTTC. Translating it yields CASKNDRGLSLAKNIQYF.

The sample holds many counts of this clonotype. V usage is TRBV13 and J usage is TRBJ1-1; no definite D call. The CDR3 runs 14 residues. Germline V lookup: CDR1 PRHDT, CDR2 FYEKMQ (reference sequence). V lost 5 bases to trimming and J lost 7 bases, with 17 bases between them. CDR3 in amino acids: CASSPRPERVEAFF. As DNA, the CDR3 is TGTGCCAGCAGCCCCCGGCCGGAACGGGTTGAAGCTTTCTTT.

This clonotype showed up many times. This chain uses TRBV4-3 with TRBJ2-7; 8 bases map to TRBD1. Germline trimming cut 0 bases from V and 0 bases from J; bases unmatched to any gene: 16. The CDR3 is 20 amino acids. Germline loops: CDR1 LGHNA, CDR2 YSLEER. The CDR3 region is CASSQDTPDRGGVGSYEQYF. CDR3 coding DNA: TGCGCCAGCAGCCAAGATACCCCTGACAGGGGAGGAGTGGGCTCCTACGAGCAGTACTTC.

This clonotype appeared a single time. At one boundary the junction diverges from the germline segment, which might be a read error. The chain uses TRBV7-9 and TRBJ1-1; weak D call: TRBD1 (6 bases). The CDR3 is 12 amino acids. CDR1 and CDR2 (germline): SEHNR, FQNEAQ (reference sequence). CDR3 bases: TGTGCCAGTCGGACAGTGGACACTGGAGCTTTCTTC. Translation: CASRTVDTGAFF. Full variable domain (outside the CDR3, taken from reference TRBV7-9 and TRBJ1-1): DTGVSQNPRHKITKRGQNVTFRCDPISEHNRLYWYRQTLGQGPEFLTYFQNEAQLEKSRLLSDRFSAERPKGSFSTLEIQRTEQGDSAMYLCASRTVDTGAFFGQGTRLTVV.